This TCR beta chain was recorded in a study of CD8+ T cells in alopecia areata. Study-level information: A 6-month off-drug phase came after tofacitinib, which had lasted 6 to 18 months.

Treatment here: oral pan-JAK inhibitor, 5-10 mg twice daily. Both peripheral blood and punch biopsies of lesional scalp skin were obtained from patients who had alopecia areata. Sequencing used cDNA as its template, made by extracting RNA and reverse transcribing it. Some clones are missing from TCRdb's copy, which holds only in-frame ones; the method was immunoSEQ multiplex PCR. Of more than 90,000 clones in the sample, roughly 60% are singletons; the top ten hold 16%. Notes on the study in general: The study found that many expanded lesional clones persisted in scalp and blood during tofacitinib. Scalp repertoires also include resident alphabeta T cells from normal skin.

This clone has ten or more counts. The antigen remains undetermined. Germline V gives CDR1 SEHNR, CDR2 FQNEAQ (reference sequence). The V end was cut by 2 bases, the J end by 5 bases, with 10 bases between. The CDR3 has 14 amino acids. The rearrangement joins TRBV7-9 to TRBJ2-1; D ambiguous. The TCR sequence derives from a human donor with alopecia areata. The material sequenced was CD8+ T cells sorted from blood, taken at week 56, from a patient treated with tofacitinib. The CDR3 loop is CASSLIGGDNEQFF. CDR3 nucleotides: TGTGCCAGCAGCTTAATCGGCGGTGACAATGAGCAGTTCTTC. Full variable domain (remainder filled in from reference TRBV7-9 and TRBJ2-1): DTGVSQNPRHKITKRGQNVTFRCDPISEHNRLYWYRQTLGQGPEFLTYFQNEAQLEKSRLLSDRFSAERPKGSFSTLEIQRTEQGDSAMYLCASSLIGGDNEQFFGPGTRLTVL.